Below, 14 T cell receptor beta chains from the same sample are listed, as sequenced in a study of shared clonotypes between healthy human individuals. Generated by immunoSEQ multiplex PCR, the TCRdb table keeps only in-frame clones and is missing some. This sample carries more than 600,000 clones, roughly nine tenths of them seen once, and the ten largest clones take about a quarter. Only CD45RO-negative cells positively selected for CCR7 counted as naive CD8 cells, so terminally differentiated effector memory CD45RA+ cells were excluded. Specimen: naive CD8+ T cells sorted from blood. The receptors here all came from a young man in good health.

V gene TRBV6-6 combines with J gene TRBJ2-1; no definite D call. The germline V gene has CDR1 MNHNY and CDR2 SVGAGI (reference sequence). The CDR3 contains 15 residues. The V end lost 3 bases, the J end lost 0 bases, and 9 bases lay between the germline ends. DNA for the CDR3: TGTGCCAGCAGTTATAGCCTGAGCTCCTACAATGAGCAGTTCTTC. Amino acids: CASSYSLSSYNEQFF.

In regard to this clone: Additional DNA sequences in this sample encode the identical CDR3. V usage is TRBV27 and J usage is TRBJ1-5; D unclear. Trimming took 1 base from V and 1 from J, leaving 8 bases between them. Germline CDR1 and CDR2: MNHEY and SMNVEV (reference sequence). This CDR3 is built from 15 residues. The CDR3 DNA reads TGTGCCAGCAGTTTATTTGGAGGGAGCAATCAGCCCCAGCATTTT. Translation gives CASSLFGGSNQPQHF.

The chain employs TRBV19 and TRBJ2-7, with 9 bases aligning to TRBD2. The CDR3 extends over 16 amino acids. The ends lost 3 bases at V and 0 bases at J; junction bases unmatched: 6. Germline CDR1 LNHDA, CDR2 SQIVND (reference sequence). CDR3 coding DNA: TGTGCCAGTAGTATTTCCCCGGGACTAGCCTCCTACGAGCAGTACTTC. Encoded protein: CASSISPGLASYEQYF.

The genes are TRBV9 and TRBJ2-1; 8 positions agree with TRBD2. This CDR3 spans 16 amino acids. Unmatched junction bases numbered 8, after V lost 0 bases and J lost 6 bases. In germline, CDR1 is SGDLS, CDR2 YYNGEE. In DNA form, the CDR3 reads TGTGCCAGCAGCGTAGCCTGGGGGACTAGTCGCAATGAGCAGTTCTTC. Translated: CASSVAWGTSRNEQFF.

The V call is TRBV29-1, the J call TRBJ2-1; the D is unclear. V was cut by 0 bases and J by 8 bases, with 14 bases left in between. Germline CDR1 and CDR2: SQVTM and ANQGSEA. CDR3 length equals 14 residues. CDR3 in amino acids: CSVEEFSPMDEQFF. The CDR3 DNA reads as TGCAGCGTTGAAGAGTTTTCCCCCATGGATGAGCAGTTCTTC.

This chain connects TRBV7-8 to TRBJ2-7, with D unclear. Germline loops: CDR1 SGHVS, CDR2 FQNEAQ. Trimming took 5 bases from V and 0 from J, leaving 5 bases between them. CDR3 length: 12 amino acids. CDR3 nucleotide sequence: TGTGCCAGCAGCGGTACCTCCTACGAGCAGTACTTC. Encoded protein: CASSGTSYEQYF. The variable domain in full, with the rest retrieved from reference TRBV7-8 and TRBJ2-7, is GAGVSQSPRYKVAKRGQDVALRCDPISGHVSLFWYQQALGQGPEFLTYFQNEAQLDKSGLPSDRFFAERPEGSVSTLKIQRTQQEDSAVYLCASSGTSYEQYFGPGTRLTVT.

The rearrangement links TRBV2 to TRBJ1-1, with 7 nucleotides matching TRBD1. The CDR3 has 14 residues. The germline V gene has CDR1 SNHLY and CDR2 FYNNEI. V shed 6 bases and J 3 bases; nucleotides not matched to a gene: 7. In DNA form, the CDR3 reads TGTGCCAGCAGCCGAGACAGGGCCCACACTGAAGCTTTCTTT. Translation: CASSRDRAHTEAFF.

Comments on this clone: This sample includes further DNA sequences coding for the same CDR3. The CDR3 DNA is TGTGCCAGCAGTGAGGGTCAGGGCTACACTGAAGCTTTCTTT. Protein sequence: CASSEGQGYTEAFF. The rearrangement uses TRBV6-1 and TRBJ1-1, with a tentative D call TRBD1 (5 bases). The CDR3 spans 14 residues. The germline V and J ends were trimmed by 3 bases and 3 bases, with 11 bases remaining between them. Germline CDR1 is MNHNS and CDR2 is SASEGT.

The rearrangement uses TRBV7-9 and TRBJ2-3; D is unresolved. V lost 4 bases and J 0 bases, leaving 14 bases between the germline ends. There are 16 residues in the CDR3. Germline lookup yields CDR1 SEHNR and CDR2 FQNEAQ (reference sequence). This chain's CDR3 is CASSSLFSASTDTQYF. The CDR3 nucleotides read TGTGCCAGCAGCTCTCTGTTTTCCGCAAGCACAGATACGCAGTATTTT.

This rearrangement joins TRBV7-9 to TRBJ2-7; 8 bases match TRBD2. From germline, CDR1 is SEHNR and CDR2 FQNEAQ (reference sequence). V dropped 6 bases and J dropped 5; count of bases not matched to a gene: 9. The CDR3 spans 14 residues. Here the CDR3 reads CASRPSGGFHEQYF. The CDR3 DNA is TGTGCCAGCAGACCCAGCGGGGGCTTCCACGAGCAGTACTTC.

With regard to this clone: A clone one base away is much larger, so this may be a read error. The J gene is TRBJ1-1, the V gene TRBV4-2; D remains ambiguous. The CDR3 is made up of 13 amino acids. Trimming left V 5 bases short and J 4 bases short, with 11 bases between. Germline V lookup: CDR1 LGHNA, CDR2 YNFKEQ. The CDR3 DNA follows: TGTGCCAGCAGCTTGGTTGGGAGCACTGAAGCTTTCTTT. Protein product: CASSLVGSTEAFF.

This chain connects TRBV7-9 to TRBJ2-1, with TRBD1 matching over 7 bases. The CDR3 consists of 16 residues. V was clipped by 7 bases and J by 7 bases; unmatched bases: 16. Per the germline V gene, CDR1 is SEHNR and CDR2 is FQNEAQ (reference sequence). The CDR3 spells CASNHGDSPFPNEQFF. DNA for the CDR3: TGTGCCAGCAACCACGGGGACAGCCCCTTCCCAAATGAGCAGTTCTTC.

Of note for this clone: The identical CDR3 is also encoded by other nucleotide sequences in the sample. The rearrangement links TRBV28 to TRBJ2-7; D remains unclear. Trimming pared 6 bases from V and 2 bases from J, leaving 5 bases between. This CDR3 region has 11 residues. Germline V lookup: CDR1 MDHEN, CDR2 SYDVKM. In DNA, the CDR3 is TGTGCCAGCAGCGGCACCTACGAGCAGTACTTC. This codes for CASSGTYEQYF.

The CDR3 nucleotides are TGTGCCAGCAGCTTTAGTGGGAATGAGCAGTTCTTC. Translating it yields CASSFSGNEQFF. The chain has TRBV11-2 and TRBJ2-1; D not resolved. Deletions cut 3 bases from V and 7 bases from J, with 7 bases between. Germline lookup yields CDR1 SGHAT and CDR2 FQNNGV. The CDR3 is 12 amino acids. Full variable domain (outside the CDR3, taken from reference TRBV11-2 and TRBJ2-1): EAGVAQSPRYKIIEKRQSVAFWCNPISGHATLYWYQQILGQGPKLLIQFQNNGVVDDSQLPKDRFSAERLKGVDSTLKIQPAKLEDSAVYLCASSFSGNEQFFGPGTRLTVL.